These T cell receptor beta chains were read from a single sample in a study of vaccination and CD4 T cells after COVID-19. TCRdb reanalysed the PCR reads using MiXCR and keeps one entry per CDR3 protein. The sample records about 14,000 distinct CDR3 sequences, under 45% being singletons. No antigen has been identified for these receptors. The material sequenced was cultured CD4+ T cells from blood. These receptors were taken from a human donor with COVID-19. Each CDR3 is given with its conserved first and last residue. A D gene is named only where the DNA matches it firmly. Clone size is stated in some rows and not others, as once, few, many or a class when expanded.

V gene: TRBV5-4
clone size: -
J gene: TRBJ1-1
D gene: -
CDR3 protein: CASSLDSGTRTEAFF
CDR3 DNA: TGTGCCAGCAGCTTGGATTCTGGGACACGCACTGAAGCTTTCTTT

V gene: TRBV6-1
clone size: -
J gene: TRBJ2-3
D gene: -
CDR3 protein: CASSERGLYTQYF
CDR3 DNA: TGTGCCAGCAGTGAGCGGGGGCTCTATACGCAGTATTTT

V gene: TRBV20-1
clone size: -
J gene: TRBJ1-2
D gene: -
CDR3 protein: CSAPSGGVYGYTF
CDR3 DNA: TGCAGTGCTCCCTCGGGGGGGGTATATGGCTACACCTTC

V gene: TRBV19
clone size: -
J gene: TRBJ2-1
D gene: -
CDR3 protein: CASRLGVGGGDEQFF
CDR3 DNA: TGTGCCAGTAGACTCGGGGTTGGGGGTGGCGATGAGCAGTTCTTC

V gene: TRBV12-3/TRBV12-4
clone size: -
J gene: TRBJ2-5
D gene: TRBD2
CDR3 protein: CASRRTSGGAETQYF
CDR3 DNA: TGTGCCAGCAGAAGGACTAGCGGGGGGGCTGAGACCCAGTACTTC

V gene: TRBV7-2
clone size: few
J gene: TRBJ1-2
D gene: -
CDR3 protein: CASSLARRQTYGYTF
CDR3 DNA: TGTGCCAGCAGCTTAGCCCGGCGGCAGACCTATGGCTACACCTTC

V gene: TRBV6-1
clone size: few
J gene: TRBJ1-5
D gene: -
CDR3 protein: CASSEAGRGQPQHF
CDR3 DNA: TGTGCCAGCAGTGAGGCGGGGAGGGGTCAGCCCCAGCATTTT

V gene: TRBV6-5
clone size: few
J gene: TRBJ1-2
D gene: TRBD1
CDR3 protein: CASSYEAQGANYGYTF
CDR3 DNA: TGTGCCAGCAGTTACGAGGCTCAGGGGGCAAACTATGGCTACACCTTC

V gene: TRBV7-3
clone size: medium-sized
J gene: TRBJ1-5
D gene: TRBD1
CDR3 protein: CASSPSGGNQPQHF
CDR3 DNA: TGTGCCAGCAGCCCCTCAGGGGGAAATCAGCCCCAGCATTTT

V gene: TRBV5-4
clone size: few
J gene: TRBJ1-4
D gene: -
CDR3 protein: CASSPDGAGNEKLFF
CDR3 DNA: TGTGCCAGCAGCCCGGACGGGGCAGGGAATGAAAAACTGTTTTTT

V gene: TRBV7-2
clone size: few
J gene: TRBJ2-3
D gene: -
CDR3 protein: CASSPLDTQYF
CDR3 DNA: TGTGCCAGCAGCCCTCTCGATACGCAGTATTTT

V gene: TRBV5-4
clone size: -
J gene: TRBJ1-6
D gene: -
CDR3 protein: CASSLTDNSPLHF
CDR3 DNA: TGTGCCAGCAGCTTAACGGATAATTCACCCCTCCACTTT

V gene: TRBV5-8
clone size: -
J gene: TRBJ1-2
D gene: -
CDR3 protein: CASSFGQNYGYTF
CDR3 DNA: TGTGCCAGCAGCTTCGGGCAGAACTATGGCTACACCTTC

V gene: TRBV30
clone size: few
J gene: TRBJ2-5
D gene: -
CDR3 protein: CAWSLGVGETQYF
CDR3 DNA: TGTGCCTGGAGTCTGGGGGTTGGGGAGACCCAGTACTTC

V gene: TRBV27
clone size: few
J gene: TRBJ1-5
D gene: -
CDR3 protein: CASSLGRAQPQHF
CDR3 DNA: TGTGCCAGCAGTTTAGGGCGGGCTCAGCCCCAGCATTTT

V gene: TRBV7-3
clone size: -
J gene: TRBJ2-7
D gene: -
CDR3 protein: CASSFYEQYF
CDR3 DNA: TGTGCCAGCAGCTTTTACGAGCAGTACTTC

V gene: TRBV7-2
clone size: -
J gene: TRBJ1-5
D gene: -
CDR3 protein: CASSWNTGPLLTQHF
CDR3 DNA: TGTGCCAGCAGCTGGAACACAGGGCCACTCCTTACCCAGCATTTT

V gene: TRBV27
clone size: -
J gene: TRBJ1-4
D gene: -
CDR3 protein: CASSLSGVGEKLFF
CDR3 DNA: TGTGCCAGCAGTTTATCAGGGGTGGGTGAAAAACTGTTTTTT

V gene: TRBV12-3/TRBV12-4
clone size: -
J gene: TRBJ1-1
D gene: TRBD1
CDR3 protein: CASSFWQGDPEAFF
CDR3 DNA: TGTGCCAGCAGTTTCTGGCAGGGGGATCCTGAAGCTTTCTTT

V gene: TRBV25-1
clone size: -
J gene: TRBJ1-5
D gene: -
CDR3 protein: CASSQGGSQPQHF
CDR3 DNA: TGTGCCAGCAGTCAGGGAGGAAGTCAGCCCCAGCATTTT

V gene: TRBV27
clone size: -
J gene: TRBJ2-7
D gene: TRBD1
CDR3 protein: CASSAGQGPYEQYF
CDR3 DNA: TGTGCCAGCAGTGCGGGACAGGGCCCCTACGAGCAGTACTTC

V gene: TRBV5-6
clone size: -
J gene: TRBJ1-5
D gene: -
CDR3 protein: CASSYRNQPQHF
CDR3 DNA: TGTGCCAGCAGTTACAGGAATCAGCCCCAGCATTTT

V gene: TRBV6-1
clone size: -
J gene: TRBJ1-3
D gene: -
CDR3 protein: CASREQVNSGNTIYF
CDR3 DNA: TGTGCCAGCAGGGAACAGGTTAACTCTGGAAACACCATATATTTT

V gene: TRBV10-1
clone size: -
J gene: TRBJ1-4
D gene: -
CDR3 protein: CASSRQANEKLFF
CDR3 DNA: TGCGCCAGCAGCCGACAAGCTAATGAAAAACTGTTTTTT

V gene: TRBV5-1
clone size: -
J gene: TRBJ2-7
D gene: TRBD1
CDR3 protein: CASSPGTGLRDEQYF
CDR3 DNA: TGCGCCAGCAGCCCCGGGACAGGGCTCCGCGACGAGCAGTACTTC

V gene: TRBV7-2
clone size: -
J gene: TRBJ2-3
D gene: TRBD2
CDR3 protein: CASSLGSQRGGADTQYF
CDR3 DNA: TGTGCCAGCAGCTTAGGATCCCAGCGGGGGGGTGCAGATACGCAGTATTTT

V gene: TRBV6-1
clone size: few
J gene: TRBJ2-3
D gene: -
CDR3 protein: CASRLPLRVGDTQYF
CDR3 DNA: TGTGCCAGCAGGCTCCCTTTGAGGGTGGGAGATACGCAGTATTTT

V gene: TRBV4-3
clone size: -
J gene: TRBJ1-1
D gene: -
CDR3 protein: CASSQGGGINTEAFF
CDR3 DNA: TGCGCCAGCAGCCAAGGGGGAGGGATTAACACTGAAGCTTTCTTT

V gene: TRBV6-5
clone size: -
J gene: TRBJ2-7
D gene: -
CDR3 protein: CASSSLGRRYEQYF
CDR3 DNA: TGTGCCAGCAGTTCATTAGGGCGCCGCTACGAGCAGTACTTC